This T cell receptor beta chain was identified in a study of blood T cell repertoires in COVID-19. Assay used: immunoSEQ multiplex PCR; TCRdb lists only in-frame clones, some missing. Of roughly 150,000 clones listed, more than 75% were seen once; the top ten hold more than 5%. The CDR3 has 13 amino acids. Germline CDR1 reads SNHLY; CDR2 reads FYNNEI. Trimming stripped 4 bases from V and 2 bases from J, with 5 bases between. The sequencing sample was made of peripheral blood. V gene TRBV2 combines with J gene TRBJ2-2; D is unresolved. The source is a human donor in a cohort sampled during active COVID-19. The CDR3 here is CASSVENTGELFF. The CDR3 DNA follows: TGTGCCAGCAGTGTAGAAAACACCGGGGAGCTGTTTTTT.